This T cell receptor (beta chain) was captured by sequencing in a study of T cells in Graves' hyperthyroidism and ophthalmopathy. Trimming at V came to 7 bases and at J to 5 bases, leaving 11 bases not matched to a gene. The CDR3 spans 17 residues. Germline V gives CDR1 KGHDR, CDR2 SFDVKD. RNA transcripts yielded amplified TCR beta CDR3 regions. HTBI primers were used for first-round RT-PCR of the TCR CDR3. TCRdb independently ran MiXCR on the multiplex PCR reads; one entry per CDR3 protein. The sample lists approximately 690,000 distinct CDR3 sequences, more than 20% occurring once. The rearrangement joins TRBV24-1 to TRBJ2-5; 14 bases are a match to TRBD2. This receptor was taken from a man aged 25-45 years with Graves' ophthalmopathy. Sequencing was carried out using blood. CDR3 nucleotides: TGTGCCACCAGCTTCCCGGGACTAGCGGGAGTAAGGGAGACCCAGTACTTC. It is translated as CATSFPGLAGVRETQYF.